This TCR beta chain stems from a study of blood T cell repertoires in COVID-19 (dated by TCRdb to between 2020 and 2021). For the study in its entirety: The collaborator samples originated in the United States, Italy and Spain and spanned the acute and convalescent phases of COVID-19. The material from the prospective study consisted of cDNA or gDNA derived from T cells, B-cell-depleted T cells, or PBMCs. Deeply sampled blood TCRbeta repertoires from subjects exposed to, actively infected with, or recovered from COVID-19 were included in the dataset. The repertoires were made available in a free public database intended to serve as a resource for research on the immune response to SARS-CoV-2. Samples were obtained from the ongoing ImmuneRACE study (first 160 participants) and from about 1,300 subjects provided by 6 global collaborators. Nearly every sample came with metadata listing a de-identified subject ID, COVID-19 status, age in years and sex. Where available, HLA class I and class II types were taken from metadata supplied by the sample provider and were not determined by assay-based typing. The investigation overall reported the following: How much clinical and demographic metadata was included differed by source and by participant, and the metadata was provided uncurated.

The immunoSEQ Assay, a bias-controlled multiplex PCR, was used to amplify TCRbeta CDR3 regions from genomic DNA. In the paper's pipeline: The number of nucleated cells in each sample was estimated from the amplification of reference gene primers within the assay. To quantify the absolute abundance of each unique TCRbeta CDR3 rearrangement, sequence reads were collapsed and filtered. For each sample, productive Simpson clonality was calculated as the square root of Simpson's diversity index over productive rearrangements. Sourced from immuneACCESS, this table was stored by TCRdb with only in-frame sequences that have V and J called. A share of the clones is absent; for the studies checked, an unresolved V gene accounts for under half, and the remainder has no known explanation. V, J and clone size derive from that table, while D and trimming were established from the DNA sequence. The sample includes 150,000 to 200,000 clones, with about 83% observed a single time. The top ten constitute under 6% of the sample.

CDR1 and CDR2, looked up from the germline V gene, are SNHLY and FYNNEI. The CDR3 has 16 amino acids, counting the end cysteine and phenylalanine. Only the CDR3 DNA is retained, 48 bases long and in frame from the first base. V is shortened by 8 bases, J by 0 bases, and the region joining them spans 17 bases. The collaborating institutions used their own protocols to collect whole blood in K2EDTA tubes. For TCRbeta analysis, collaborators shipped samples in one of three forms: frozen whole blood, isolated PBMCs, or DNA extracted from either of those sample types. Details on this clone: Its recognized antigen is unknown. No base qualities exist here, and no much larger clone lies one base off it.

The sequenced sample was peripheral blood. This sequence originates from a human donor in a cohort sampled during active COVID-19. Rearrangement joined TRBV2 to TRBJ2-1; TRBD2 might be the D gene, on 6 matching bases. The DNA reads as follows: TGTGCCAGCCGGGACTCCCTTACCAGCTCCTACAATGAGCAGTTCTTC. It specifies CASRDSLTSSYNEQFF.